These T cell receptor beta chains were read from a single sample in a study of T cell repertoires in cytomegalovirus infection. TCRdb analysed the reads with MiXCR anew, one entry per CDR3 protein. This table has more than 350,000 distinct CDR3 sequences, roughly a third appearing once. The material sequenced was PBMCs. Receptors originate from a human donor in good health (CMV status not recorded). Some clones in this sample may be carry-over from other donors' samples. The CDR3 runs from the conserved cysteine through the conserved F or W. The D gene is left open where the match is weak. Size tells how often a clone was seen (once, few, many) or the class of an expanded clone, and some rows leave it out.

V gene	clone size	D gene	J gene	CDR3 DNA	CDR3 protein
TRBV7-2	many	.	TRBJ2-2	TGTGCCAGCAGCTTCAACAGGGCCCCGAACACCGGGGAGCTGTTTTTT	CASSFNRAPNTGELFF
TRBV9	.	TRBD2	TRBJ2-3	TGTGCCAGCAGCCCACGGGGGGGTCAAGATACGCAGTATTTT	CASSPRGGQDTQYF
TRBV7-2	many	.	TRBJ2-3	TGTGCCAGCACCGTAAACCGCCCGGCCACAGATACGCAGTATTTT	CASTVNRPATDTQYF
TRBV11-2	few	.	TRBJ1-5	TGTGCCAGCAGCCCTGGGGAGAGCAATCAGCCCCAGCATTTT	CASSPGESNQPQHF
TRBV7-6	many	.	TRBJ2-3	TGTGCCAGCAGCTTAAGGCGGGACTCAGGAGATACGCAGTATTTT	CASSLRRDSGDTQYF
TRBV7-8	many	.	TRBJ2-1	TGTGCCAGCAGCTTTCGGGAGCAGTTCTTC	CASSFREQFF
TRBV7-9	.	.	TRBJ1-5	TGTGCCAGCAGCTTAGGCGGGTACGGCAAGCAGCCCCAGCATTTT	CASSLGGYGKQPQHF
TRBV30	few	.	TRBJ1-1	TGTGCCTGGAGCGCCCCGATCATAAACTTCGGTTCAGAAGCTTTCTTT	CAWSAPIINFGSEAFF
TRBV11-2	.	TRBD2	TRBJ2-3	TGTGCCAGCAGCTTAGGAGCGGGGGGCCCCACGAGCACAGATACGCATTATTTT	CASSLGAGGPTSTDTHYF
TRBV7-7	few	TRBD2	TRBJ2-3	TGTGCCAGCAGCACTCGTGCGGGAGCAGATACGCAGTATTTT	CASSTRAGADTQYF
TRBV15	few	.	TRBJ1-1	TGTGCCACCAGCAGAGATTCCTCCTTAGGAGGGAACACTGAAGCTTTCTTT	CATSRDSSLGGNTEAFF
TRBV6-1	few	.	TRBJ1-1	TGTGCCAGCAGCCCCATCGGGTTGACAGCTGAAGCTTTCTTT	CASSPIGLTAEAFF
TRBV12-3/TRBV12-4	.	.	TRBJ1-2	TGTGACAGCAGTCTATTCCCGAGCTATTGCTACACCTTC	CDSSLFPSYCYTF
TRBV6-6	.	.	TRBJ2-2	TGTGCAAGCAGTAAACGAACAGGATCTGTTACCGGGGAGCTGTTTTTT	CASSKRTGSVTGELFF
TRBV7-8	.	.	TRBJ2-7	TGTGCCATCAGCTTAACGAACAGGATGGGGTCCTACGAGCAGTCCTTC	CAISLTNRMGSYEQSF
TRBV6-6	many	.	TRBJ1-4	TGTGCCAGCACCTCTCGCAGGGAGATTAATGAAAAACTGTTTTTT	CASTSRREINEKLFF
TRBV2	.	.	TRBJ1-2	TGTGCCAGCAGTCGGGACAAGATCTATGGCTACACCTTC	CASSRDKIYGYTF
TRBV19	.	TRBD1	TRBJ1-5	TGTGCCAGTAGCAAACAGGGGGCGTCGGGCAATCAGCCCCAGCATTTT	CASSKQGASGNQPQHF
TRBV25-1	.	.	TRBJ1-5	TGTGCCAGCAGTGAAGAGGGGCATAATGAGTATAGCAATCAGCCCCAGCATTTT	CASSEEGHNEYSNQPQHF
TRBV7-2	.	.	TRBJ1-4	TGTGCCAGCAGCTTAGGAGGAGAGGAAAAACTGTTTTTT	CASSLGGEEKLFF
TRBV6-1	few	.	TRBJ1-3	TGTGCCAGCAGTGAAAGCCTCTGGCAGACGAGAAACACCATATATTTT	CASSESLWQTRNTIYF
TRBV28	.	.	TRBJ1-1	TGTGCCAGCAGTATCTGGGGGGATTGGACCACTGAAGCTTTCTTT	CASSIWGDWTTEAFF
TRBV6-6	few	.	TRBJ1-1	TGTGCCAGCAGTTACGAGAGGCAGCACACTGAAGCTTTCTTT	CASSYERQHTEAFF
TRBV28	.	TRBD1	TRBJ1-1	TGTGCCAGCAGTACCGGACAGGTACAATCGGCTTTCTTT	CASSTGQVQSAFF
TRBV20-1	few	TRBD1	TRBJ1-1	TGCAAATACCTCGGACAGGGGTTCGGGAAAGACACTGAAGCTTTCTTT	CKYLGQGFGKDTEAFF
TRBV29-1	.	TRBD1	TRBJ2-6	TGCAGCGCGCTCGGGACAGCAGGATCTGGGGCCAACGGCCTGACTTTC	CSALGTAGSGANGLTF
TRBV11-2	few	.	TRBJ2-2	TGTGCCAGCAGCCAAGGGACAATCGCGAACACCGGGGAGCTGTTTTTT	CASSQGTIANTGELFF
TRBV7-6	.	TRBD1	TRBJ2-7	TGTGCCAGCAGCGAGGGACAGGGTATGGACGAGCAGTACTTC	CASSEGQGMDEQYF
TRBV25-1	.	.	TRBJ2-7	TGTGCCAGCAGATCGACTAGTATCGAGCAGTACTTC	CASRSTSIEQYF
TRBV28	many	.	TRBJ1-3	TGTGCCAGCAGTCCTACACAGGCCTCTGGAAACACCATATATTTT	CASSPTQASGNTIYF
TRBV6-5	few	.	TRBJ2-7	TGTGCCAGCAGTTACTCAGGGACCTACGAGCAGTACTTC	CASSYSGTYEQYF
TRBV7-2	.	TRBD1	TRBJ2-7	TGTGCCAGCAGCCGAATAGGCGGACAGGGGTTTTCTAGCTCCTACGAGCAGTACTTC	CASSRIGGQGFSSSYEQYF
TRBV7-2	many	TRBD1	TRBJ1-2	TGTGCCAGCAGCCGCGACAGGGCGACCTACACCTTC	CASSRDRATYTF